This TCR beta chain comes out of a study of blood T cells in healthy people across ages. Combining a sample-barcoded 5' primer with a J-beta primer mix, a second PCR ran for roughly 7 to 11 cycles. MiXCR, run by TCRdb on the 5' RACE reads, gives a single entry per CDR3 protein. The table has some 700,000 distinct CDR3 sequences, over 20% seen once. The V end lost 5 bases, the J end lost 10 bases, and 19 bases lay between the germline ends. The CDR3 has 15 residues. Germline V CDR1 and CDR2: SGHRS, YFSETQ. The chain recombines TRBV5-1 with TRBJ1-6, with D uncertain. The sequence came from a man between 65 and 85 years old in good health. The sequencing sample was made of blood. The CDR3 DNA sequence: TGCGCCAGCAGGGCCCCAGGACTGTCGTCCTCACCCCTCCACTTT. Protein: CASRAPGLSSSPLHF.